What follows describes a single TCR beta chain. The CDR3 runs 18 residues. Germline values: CDR1 SGHRS, CDR2 YFSETQ. V gave up 6 bases and J gave up 7 bases, with 28 bases separating them. Profiling relied on immunoSEQ multiplex PCR, and the TCRdb table lists in-frame clones only, not all of them. The sample has almost 20,000 clones, 79% seen once. This sample was taken from a study of blood T cell repertoires in COVID-19. Sequencing was done on a sample of peripheral blood. This sequence originates from an elderly man with acute or convalescent COVID-19. The chain has TRBV5-1 and TRBJ2-2, with unresolved D. CDR3 nucleotides: TGCGCCAGCACCCCACCCGTCCTGACGCCCCTTACGGGCGGGGAGCTGTTTTTT. It yields the protein CASTPPVLTPLTGGELFF.